The 5 T cell receptor beta chains in this list originate from one sample, sequenced in a study of cytomegalovirus exposure and HLA in healthy donors. Researchers ran the PCR with 60 Vbeta and 13 Jbeta primers. TCRdb keeps only in-frame clones here, not all; method: immunoSEQ multiplex PCR. The sample lists over 70,000 clones, 75% to 80% occurring once. The sample taken for sequencing was PBMCs. Every receptor here comes from a man younger than 45 in good health and CMV-seronegative.

This clone showed up just a few times. The chain links TRBV5-1 to TRBJ1-2; maybe TRBD1 (5 bases). Germline CDR1 reads SGHRS; CDR2 reads YFSETQ. The V and J ends lost 4 bases and 3 bases respectively, with 10 bases between them. The CDR3 is 13 amino acids. The CDR3 reads CASSRQTHYGYTF. CDR3 sequence (DNA): TGCGCCAGCAGCCGACAGACGCACTATGGCTACACCTTC.

V and J are TRBV7-2 and TRBJ2-2; D is uncertain. Between the trimmed V and J ends, which lost 5 bases and 2 bases, there was a span of 21 bases. The CDR3 has 18 amino acids. CDR1 SGHTA and CDR2 FQGNSA come from the germline V gene. Here the CDR3 DNA reads TGTGCCAGCAGCCTCACTCCCCGGCTAGGCCCCAACACCGGGGAGCTGTTTTTT. Translation gives CASSLTPRLGPNTGELFF.

The genes are TRBV19 and TRBJ2-3, with D maybe TRBD1 (6 bases). Germline lookup yields CDR1 LNHDA and CDR2 SQIVND (reference sequence). This CDR3 comprises 16 residues. V was cut by 6 bases and J by 1 base, with 17 bases left in between. CDR3 residues: CASSPGQTLGTDTQYF. DNA of the CDR3: TGTGCCAGTAGCCCCGGACAGACCTTAGGCACAGATACGCAGTATTTT.

CDR3: CASSIVGAGANVLTF. CDR3 DNA: TGTGCCAGTAGTATAGTAGGGGCCGGGGCCAACGTCCTGACTTTC. This chain uses TRBV19 with TRBJ2-6; the D gene is possibly TRBD1 (5 bases). Germline CDR1 LNHDA, CDR2 SQIVND (reference sequence). There are 15 residues in the CDR3. The V end lost 1 base, the J end lost 4 bases, and 8 bases lay between the germline ends. The full variable domain, with the rest looked up from reference TRBV19 and TRBJ2-6, is DGGITQSPKYLFRKEGQNVTLSCEQNLNHDAMYWYRQDPGQGLRLIYYSQIVNDFQKGDIAEGYSVSREKKESFPLTVTSAQKNPTAFYLCASSIVGAGANVLTFGAGSRLTVL.

This clone was detected once. The DNA for the CDR3 is TGTGCCAGCGGCACTAACAGGGACACTGAAGCTTTCTTT. Amino acid sequence: CASGTNRDTEAFF. The V call is TRBV27, the J call TRBJ1-1; weak D call: TRBD1 (6 bases). Germline CDR1 is MNHEY and CDR2 is SMNVEV (reference sequence). The CDR3 runs 13 residues. The ends were cut back, 8 bases at V and 3 bases at J, with 13 bases in the middle.